These 23 T cell receptor beta chains share one sample of origin, sequenced in a study of T cell responses to AZD1222 COVID-19 vaccine. Some clones are missing from TCRdb's copy, which holds only in-frame ones; the method was immunoSEQ multiplex PCR. The sample has approximately 180,000 clones, 75% to 95% seen once. This material consisted of peripheral blood, taken on day 0 of AZD1222 vaccination. These receptors were collected from an adult in good health.

The rearrangement joins TRBV2 to TRBJ1-2; D remains ambiguous. This CDR3 is 12 amino acids long. The germline V and J ends were trimmed by 3 bases and 6 bases, with 8 bases remaining between them. Germline CDR1 is SNHLY and CDR2 is FYNNEI. As DNA, the CDR3 is TGTGCCAGCAGTGAGTGGAGGGATGGCTACACCTTC. It is translated as CASSEWRDGYTF. Full variable domain (rest looked up from reference TRBV2 and TRBJ1-2): EPEVTQTPSHQVTQMGQEVILRCVPISNHLYFYWYRQILGQKVEFLVSFYNNEISEKSEIFDDQFSVERPDGSNFTLKIRSTKLEDSAMYFCASSEWRDGYTFGSGTRLTVV.

The chain uses TRBV3-1 (or the pseudogene TRBV3-2) and TRBJ2-2, with D uncertain. Germline loops: CDR1 LGHDT, CDR2 YNNKEL (reference sequence). CDR3 size: 15 residues. V was pared by 1 base and J by 5 bases, with 11 bases between. Written as DNA, the CDR3 is TGTGCCAGCAGCCAAGGGGAAGGAGCAACCGGGGAGCTGTTTTTT. Translating gives CASSQGEGATGELFF.

Here the CDR3 reads CASSRFTGTNYGYTF. DNA for the CDR3: TGCGCCAGCAGCCGTTTCACAGGGACTAACTATGGCTACACCTTC. J is TRBJ1-2 and V is TRBV5-1, with D possibly TRBD1 on 6 matching bases. CDR3 size: 15 residues. CDR1 is SGHRS and CDR2 is YFSETQ in the germline V gene. V was clipped by 4 bases and J by 0 bases, with 13 bases between them.

The chain employs TRBV27 and TRBJ1-6; weak D call: TRBD1 (5 bases). The germline gives CDR1 MNHEY, CDR2 SMNVEV (reference sequence). With 4 bases removed from V and 9 bases from J, the gap between germline ends came to 7 bases. CDR3 size: 12 residues. CDR3 sequence reads: CASSSGVSPLHF. CDR3 coding DNA: TGTGCCAGCAGTTCGGGGGTTTCACCCCTCCACTTT.

This chain's CDR3 is CASSSLTSGGGNEQFF. CDR3 nucleotide sequence: TGCGCCAGCAGCAGCCTAACTAGCGGGGGGGGCAATGAGCAGTTCTTC. The chain carries TRBV4-1 and TRBJ2-1, with TRBD2 identical over 13 bases. J lost 6 bases, V lost 5 bases, and 7 bases had no gene match. The CDR3 covers 16 residues. The V gene's germline CDR1 is MGHRA and CDR2 YSYEKL.

The J gene is TRBJ2-3, the V gene TRBV7-9; D not certain. Germline lookup yields CDR1 SEHNR and CDR2 FQNEAQ (reference sequence). The CDR3 is 14 residues long. The germline V and J ends were trimmed by 5 bases and 1 base, with 10 bases remaining between them. DNA for the CDR3: TGTGCCAGCAGCCCTGCCGGACGCACAGATACGCAGTATTTT. Its translation is CASSPAGRTDTQYF.

The V call is TRBV15, the J call TRBJ2-4; 9 positions agree with TRBD1. Germline CDR1 is LNHNV and CDR2 is YYDKDF (reference sequence). V was pared by 0 bases and J by 4 bases, with 1 base of the junction left unmatched. The CDR3 has 15 amino acids. This CDR3 is CATSRDGTGKNIQYF. DNA for the CDR3: TGTGCCACCAGCAGAGATGGGACAGGGAAAAACATTCAGTACTTC.

This chain links TRBV2 with TRBJ2-2; D may be TRBD1 (5 bases). Germline V gene data show CDR1 as SNHLY and CDR2 as FYNNEI. The CDR3 spans 14 residues. V shed 3 bases and J shed 2 bases, with 7 bases lying between them. The DNA for the CDR3 is TGTGCCAGCAGTGACAGGGCAAACACCGGGGAGCTGTTTTTT. Translation: CASSDRANTGELFF.

This chain uses TRBV18 with TRBJ2-2; D is perhaps TRBD2 (6 bases). This CDR3 has 15 residues. Germline V gene lookup returns CDR1 KGHSH and CDR2 LQKENI. V lost 2 bases to trimming and J lost 4 bases, with 11 bases between them. CDR3 in DNA: TGTGCCAGCTCACCAGGGACTCAGGGCACCGGGGAGCTGTTTTTT. This encodes CASSPGTQGTGELFF.

The chain links TRBV7-9 to TRBJ2-5, with 9 bases aligning to TRBD1. Trimming removed 0 bases from V and 5 bases from J; junction bases left unmatched: 4. Germline-derived CDR1 and CDR2 are SEHNR and FQNEAQ (reference sequence). CDR3 size: 15 residues. CDR3 loop: CASSLAGQGWETQYF. CDR3 in DNA: TGTGCCAGCAGCTTAGCAGGACAGGGGTGGGAGACCCAGTACTTC. The variable domain in full, with the rest retrieved from reference TRBV7-9 and TRBJ2-5, is DTGVSQNPRHKITKRGQNVTFRCDPISEHNRLYWYRQTLGQGPEFLTYFQNEAQLEKSRLLSDRFSAERPKGSFSTLEIQRTEQGDSAMYLCASSLAGQGWETQYFGPGTRLLVL.

This rearrangement joins TRBV19 to TRBJ1-6, with TRBD1 matching over 10 bases. CDR3 length: 15 amino acids. CDR1 and CDR2 (germline): LNHDA, SQIVND (reference sequence). Germline trimming cut 6 bases from V and 9 bases from J; bases unmatched to any gene: 8. CDR3 protein: CASRQGQGRGSPLHF. CDR3 nucleotides: TGTGCCAGTAGACAGGGACAGGGGCGCGGTTCACCCCTCCACTTT.

This chain joins TRBV10-3 and TRBJ1-1; no firm D call. The CDR3 covers 13 residues. The germline V gene encodes CDR1 ENHRY and CDR2 SYGVKD. V was cut by 2 bases and J by 1 base, with 5 bases left in between. The CDR3, as DNA: TGTGCCATCAGTGAGCTGAAGAACACTGAAGCTTTCTTT. As protein: CAISELKNTEAFF.

The rearrangement links TRBV6-5 to TRBJ2-3; no clear D. V was cut by 7 bases and J by 3 bases, with 11 bases left in between. CDR1 is MNHEY, CDR2 SVGAGI, per germline. The CDR3 runs 13 residues. In DNA form, the CDR3 reads TGTGCCAGCACCCCGGTAGGGACAGATACGCAGTATTTT. Translating gives CASTPVGTDTQYF.

This chain links TRBV6-5 with TRBJ1-4; D gene unclear. Trimming pared 8 bases from V and 0 bases from J, leaving 7 bases between. Germline V gene lookup returns CDR1 MNHEY and CDR2 SVGAGI. This CDR3 is 13 amino acids long. The CDR3 nucleotides read TGTGCCAGCGTGGTTGCAACTAATGAAAAACTGTTTTTT. Translation: CASVVATNEKLFF.

The chain is built from TRBV9 and TRBJ2-2; 16 positions match TRBD2. Germline CDR1 SGDLS, CDR2 YYNGEE. The trim removed 0 bases at V and 7 bases at J, leaving 6 bases unmatched. The CDR3 runs 18 residues. Here the CDR3 reads CASSVAGTSGGARGELFF. The CDR3 bases are TGTGCCAGCAGCGTAGCGGGGACTAGCGGGGGGGCCCGCGGGGAGCTGTTTTTT.

J is TRBJ2-7 and V is TRBV4-3, with 8 nucleotides matching TRBD1. CDR3 length: 15 residues. Looked up from germline, CDR1 is LGHNA and CDR2 is YSLEER. V trimming: 1 base; J trimming: 4 bases; junction bases outside the gene matches: 6. CDR3 region: CASSQAGGVGYEQYF. Here the CDR3 DNA reads TGCGCCAGCAGCCAAGCAGGGGGCGTCGGATACGAGCAGTACTTC.

This clone was detected only once. The J gene is TRBJ2-1, the V gene TRBV6-5, with TRBD2 as a possible D gene (6 bases). This CDR3 spans 15 amino acids. Trimming cost V 7 bases and J 0 bases, with 13 bases left between them. Germline V lookup: CDR1 MNHEY, CDR2 SVGAGI. CDR3: CASTFGGLSYNEQFF. The CDR3 DNA sequence: TGTGCCAGCACCTTCGGGGGTCTCTCCTACAATGAGCAGTTCTTC.

This clone showed up just a few times. The chain carries TRBV7-9 and TRBJ2-7; TRBD2 aligns across 10 bases. V was pared by 1 base and J by 3 bases, with 3 bases of the junction left unmatched. The length of the CDR3 is 15 residues. The germline V gene has CDR1 SEHNR and CDR2 FQNEAQ (reference sequence). The CDR3 loop is CASSLVPSGGYEQYF. As DNA, the CDR3 is TGTGCCAGCAGCTTAGTACCTAGCGGGGGCTACGAGCAGTACTTC.

The chain couples TRBV5-4 to TRBJ1-1; TRBD1 aligns across 7 bases. CDR3 length: 14 residues. With V trimmed by 2 bases and J by 1 base, 2 bases remained unmatched. The germline gives CDR1 SGHNT, CDR2 YYREEE (reference sequence). CDR3 coding DNA: TGTGCCAGCAGCTTTAACAGGGGGAACACTGAAGCTTTCTTT. Amino acid sequence: CASSFNRGNTEAFF.

This clone was recorded only once. The chain couples TRBV7-3 to TRBJ2-1; 7 nucleotides align to TRBD2. V shed 5 bases and J 6 bases; nucleotides not matched to a gene: 7. This CDR3 is 14 amino acids long. Per the germline V gene, CDR1 is SGHTA and CDR2 is FQGTGA. In DNA form, the CDR3 reads TGTGCCAGCAGCCCCACGACTAGCAGCAATGAGCAGTTCTTC. Protein: CASSPTTSSNEQFF.

The CDR3 region has the DNA TGTGCCAGCAGCCCTAGCGGGGGGGCACGGGAGACCCAGTACTTC. Translation: CASSPSGGARETQYF. This chain connects TRBV2 to TRBJ2-5; 12 bases map to TRBD2. This CDR3 spans 15 amino acids. Per germline, CDR1 SNHLY and CDR2 FYNNEI. V gave up 6 bases and J gave up 5 bases; unmatched junction bases: 7. Looking up the rest from reference TRBV2 and TRBJ2-5 gives the full variable domain: EPEVTQTPSHQVTQMGQEVILRCVPISNHLYFYWYRQILGQKVEFLVSFYNNEISEKSEIFDDQFSVERPDGSNFTLKIRSTKLEDSAMYFCASSPSGGARETQYFGPGTRLLVL.

V usage is TRBV11-3 and J usage is TRBJ1-1; D is unclear. CDR1 SGHNT and CDR2 YENEEA come from the germline V gene. CDR3 size: 14 residues. The V and J ends lost 0 bases and 2 bases respectively, with 7 bases between them. Here the CDR3 reads CASSLEPGNTEAFF. The DNA of the CDR3 is TGTGCCAGCAGCTTAGAACCAGGTAACACTGAAGCTTTCTTT.

The V call is TRBV3-1 (or the pseudogene TRBV3-2), the J call TRBJ1-6; TRBD1 is a possible D gene (5 bases). The CDR3 contains 17 residues. Between the trimmed V and J ends, which lost 4 bases and 9 bases, there was a span of 22 bases. Germline CDR1 reads LGHDT; CDR2 reads YNNKEL (reference sequence). The CDR3 reads CASSPQTPTAPVSPLHF. The CDR3, as DNA: TGTGCCAGCAGCCCTCAAACGCCGACAGCGCCCGTTTCACCCCTCCACTTT.